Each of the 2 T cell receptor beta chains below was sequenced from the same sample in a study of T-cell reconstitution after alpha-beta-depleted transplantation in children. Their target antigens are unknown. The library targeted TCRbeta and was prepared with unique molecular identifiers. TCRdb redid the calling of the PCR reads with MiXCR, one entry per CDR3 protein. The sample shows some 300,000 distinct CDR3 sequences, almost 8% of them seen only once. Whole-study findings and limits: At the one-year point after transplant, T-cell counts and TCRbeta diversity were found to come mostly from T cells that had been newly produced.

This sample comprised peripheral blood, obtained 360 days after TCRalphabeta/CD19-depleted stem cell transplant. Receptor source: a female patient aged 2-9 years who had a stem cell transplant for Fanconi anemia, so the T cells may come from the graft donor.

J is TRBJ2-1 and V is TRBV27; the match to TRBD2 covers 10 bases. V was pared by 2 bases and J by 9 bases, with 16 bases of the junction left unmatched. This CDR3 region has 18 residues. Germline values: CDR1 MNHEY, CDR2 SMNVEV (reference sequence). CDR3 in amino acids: CASSLRLAGASVGSEQFF. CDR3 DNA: TGTGCCAGCAGTTTAAGGCTAGCGGGAGCGTCCGTTGGGAGTGAGCAGTTCTTC.

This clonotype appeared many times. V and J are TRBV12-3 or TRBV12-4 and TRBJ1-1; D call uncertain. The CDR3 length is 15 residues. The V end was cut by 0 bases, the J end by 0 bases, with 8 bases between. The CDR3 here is CASSLAPGMNTEAFF. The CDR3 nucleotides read TGTGCCAGCAGTTTAGCCCCGGGTATGAACACTGAAGCTTTCTTT.